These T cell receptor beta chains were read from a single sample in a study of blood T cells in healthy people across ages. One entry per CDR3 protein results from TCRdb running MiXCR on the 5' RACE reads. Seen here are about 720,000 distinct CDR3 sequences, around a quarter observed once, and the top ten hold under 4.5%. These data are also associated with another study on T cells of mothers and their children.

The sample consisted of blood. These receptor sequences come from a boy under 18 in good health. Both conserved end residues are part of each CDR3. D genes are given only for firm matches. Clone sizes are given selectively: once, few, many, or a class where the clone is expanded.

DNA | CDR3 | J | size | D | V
TGCGCCAGCAGCCAAGATGACATGGGCTTCAGCTCCTACAATGAGCAGTTCTTC | CASSQDDMGFSSYNEQFF | TRBJ2-1 | many | - | TRBV4-1
TGTGCCAGCAGCGTTAGTGGTGCCTCCTACGAGCAGTACTTC | CASSVSGASYEQYF | TRBJ2-7 | - | - | TRBV5-1
TGTGCCACTGGGAAACGCTACGTGCGACTCGGGAATGAGCAGTTCTTC | CATGKRYVRLGNEQFF | TRBJ2-1 | many | - | TRBV7-9
TGCAGCGTTGTACAGGTCTACAATGAGCAGTTCTTC | CSVVQVYNEQFF | TRBJ2-1 | few | - | TRBV29-1
TGTGCCAGTAGTTGGGAGGACGGCAATCAGCCCCAGCATTTT | CASSWEDGNQPQHF | TRBJ1-5 | - | - | TRBV19
TGTGCCAGCAGCTACCGGGACAGGGCGGTGAGGGCTTTCTTT | CASSYRDRAVRAFF | TRBJ1-1 | - | TRBD1 | TRBV7-2
TGTGCCAGCAGCTTGGCCGATAGGCCCAATCAGCCCCAGCATTTT | CASSLADRPNQPQHF | TRBJ1-5 | - | - | TRBV5-6
TGTGCCAGCAACCCCTTAAGGAACAGTAACTACGAGCAGTACTTC | CASNPLRNSNYEQYF | TRBJ2-7 | - | - | TRBV28
TGTGCCAGCAGCTCGACTTATAACCCCACGGGACTATTAGATTACGAGCAGTACTTC | CASSSTYNPTGLLDYEQYF | TRBJ2-7 | few | TRBD2 | TRBV7-9
TGCGCCAGCAGCTTGGGGCGGGGGCCCTCCTACGAGCAGTACTTC | CASSLGRGPSYEQYF | TRBJ2-7 | few | - | TRBV5-1
TGTGCCAGCAGCGTAGGTGGCGGGAGCGCTGAGCAGTTCTTC | CASSVGGGSAEQFF | TRBJ2-1 | - | TRBD2 | TRBV9
TGTGCCAGCAGCCAAGATCATTGGCAGGGGGCGAAGACCCAGTACTTC | CASSQDHWQGAKTQYF | TRBJ2-5 | - | TRBD1 | TRBV14
TGTGCCAGCAGACCGGACAGGGGCGCCAAAAACATTCAGTACTTC | CASRPDRGAKNIQYF | TRBJ2-4 | few | TRBD1 | TRBV7-2
TGTGCCAGCAGCCCGTGGGCAAATTCACCCCTCCACTTT | CASSPWANSPLHF | TRBJ1-6 | few | - | TRBV7-2
TGTGCCAGCAGCCTATTAAGAGGGCTTGGATCCTACGAGCAGTACTTC | CASSLLRGLGSYEQYF | TRBJ2-7 | - | - | TRBV6-2/TRBV6-3
TGTGCCAGCAGCGACGATGAGGACCGCACAGATACGCAGTATTTT | CASSDDEDRTDTQYF | TRBJ2-3 | few | - | TRBV27
TGTGCCAGCAGCCCGCTCCAGGGTAGAAGCTCCTACGAGCAGTACTTC | CASSPLQGRSSYEQYF | TRBJ2-7 | - | - | TRBV14
TGTGCCAGCAGCTTACTGGGGGGACCCTACAATGAGCAGTTCTTC | CASSLLGGPYNEQFF | TRBJ2-1 | - | - | TRBV7-3
TGTGCCAGCAGTGACTCTGCAGCTGGGACCCAGTACTTC | CASSDSAAGTQYF | TRBJ2-5 | - | - | TRBV6-4
TGTGCCAGCAGCGGACAGGGGAGCACAGATACGCAGTATTTT | CASSGQGSTDTQYF | TRBJ2-3 | - | TRBD1 | TRBV12-3/TRBV12-4
TGTGCCAGCAGTTTTCGGACAGGAAACTACAATGAGCAGTTCTTC | CASSFRTGNYNEQFF | TRBJ2-1 | - | TRBD1 | TRBV28
TGCAGCGTCTATAAAGAGACCCAGTACTTC | CSVYKETQYF | TRBJ2-5 | many | - | TRBV29-1
TGTGCCAGCAGTTTACTTGGGGGTTCCTACGAGCAGTACTTC | CASSLLGGSYEQYF | TRBJ2-7 | many | - | TRBV6-2/TRBV6-3
TGTGCCAGCAGTTACTCGCGTTTAATCTTGCCCCAGCATTTT | CASSYSRLILPQHF | TRBJ1-5 | - | - | TRBV6-5
TGTGCCAGCAGCCAAGAGAGGGGGGTCCACGAGCAGTACTTC | CASSQERGVHEQYF | TRBJ2-7 | - | - | TRBV4-2
TGTGCCAGCAGTTCGCCAGGGGATGCGAGCACAGATACGCAGTATTTT | CASSSPGDASTDTQYF | TRBJ2-3 | - | - | TRBV2
TGCAGTGCTAACTATGACGGGAACTATGGCTACACCTTC | CSANYDGNYGYTF | TRBJ1-2 | - | - | TRBV20-1
TGCGCCAGCAGCCAAGATTCAGGGACTGGAAACACCATATATTTT | CASSQDSGTGNTIYF | TRBJ1-3 | - | - | TRBV4-1
TGTGCCAGCAGTGACGGATACGAGCAGTACTTC | CASSDGYEQYF | TRBJ2-7 | many | - | TRBV7-2
TGCGCCAGCAGCCAAGATGGGCAGAACTCTGGAAACACCATATATTTT | CASSQDGQNSGNTIYF | TRBJ1-3 | - | - | TRBV4-3
TGTGCCAGGAGCTCACCAAGCGGGAGGCAGTTCTTC | CARSSPSGRQFF | TRBJ2-1 | - | TRBD2 | TRBV7-2
TGTGCCAGCAGCAAAGAGGAAAGCTCCTACGAGCAGTACTTC | CASSKEESSYEQYF | TRBJ2-7 | few | - | TRBV21-1
TGTGCCAGCAGTTTAGGGGGTGACATGTTTGGCTACACCTTC | CASSLGGDMFGYTF | TRBJ1-2 | few | - | TRBV28
TGCGCCAGCAGCCAAGTACAGGGGTATGGCTACACCTTC | CASSQVQGYGYTF | TRBJ1-2 | - | TRBD1 | TRBV4-3
TGTGCCAGCAGCATATACAGGGTTCGAGAAAAACTGTTTTTT | CASSIYRVREKLFF | TRBJ1-4 | few | - | TRBV5-8
TGCAGTGCTAGACGCAGGGGACACATATATGGCTACACCTTC | CSARRRGHIYGYTF | TRBJ1-2 | - | - | TRBV20-1
TGCGCCAGCAGCCACCTCACCGGGACCCGCACTGAAGCTTTCTTT | CASSHLTGTRTEAFF | TRBJ1-1 | few | - | TRBV4-1
TGCGCCAGCAGCCTGTATAGGGAGTCCTACGAGCAGTACTTC | CASSLYRESYEQYF | TRBJ2-7 | few | - | TRBV4-3
TGTGCCAGCAGCTTAAACTGGGCAGAAGAGGAGCTGTTTTTT | CASSLNWAEEELFF | TRBJ2-2 | - | - | TRBV7-6
TGTGCCAGCAGCGTTGATAATGGGAACACTGAAGCTTTCTTT | CASSVDNGNTEAFF | TRBJ1-1 | - | - | TRBV9
TGCGCCAGCAGTAGAGAGGGACAAGAGACCCAGTACTTC | CASSREGQETQYF | TRBJ2-5 | few | - | TRBV5-1
TGTGCCAGCACCTTACTCCCGGGACAGGGCATTATTTTCACAGATACGCAGTATTTT | CASTLLPGQGIIFTDTQYF | TRBJ2-3 | few | TRBD1 | TRBV7-9